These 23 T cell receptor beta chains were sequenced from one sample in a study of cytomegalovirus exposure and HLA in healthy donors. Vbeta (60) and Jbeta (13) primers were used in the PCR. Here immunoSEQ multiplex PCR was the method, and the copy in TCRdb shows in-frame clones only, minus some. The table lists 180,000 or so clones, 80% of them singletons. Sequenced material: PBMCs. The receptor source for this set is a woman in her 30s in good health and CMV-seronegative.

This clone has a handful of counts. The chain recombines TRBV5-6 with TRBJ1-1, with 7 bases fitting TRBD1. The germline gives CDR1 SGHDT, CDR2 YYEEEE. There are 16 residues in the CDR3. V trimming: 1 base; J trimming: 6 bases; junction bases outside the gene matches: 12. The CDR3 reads CASSLFGGRQGAEAFF. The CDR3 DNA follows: TGTGCCAGCAGCTTGTTTGGGGGACGACAGGGTGCTGAAGCTTTCTTT.

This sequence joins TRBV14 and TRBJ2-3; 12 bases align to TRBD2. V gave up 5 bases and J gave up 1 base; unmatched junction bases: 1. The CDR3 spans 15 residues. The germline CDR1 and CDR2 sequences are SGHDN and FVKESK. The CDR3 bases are TGTGCCAGCAGCTGGACTAGCGGGGGCACAGATACGCAGTATTTT. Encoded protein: CASSWTSGGTDTQYF. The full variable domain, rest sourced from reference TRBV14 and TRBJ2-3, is EAGVTQFPSHSVIEKGQTVTLRCDPISGHDNLYWYRRVMGKEIKFLLHFVKESKQDESGMPNNRFLAERTGGTYSTLKVQPAELEDSGVYFCASSWTSGGTDTQYFGPGTRLTVL.

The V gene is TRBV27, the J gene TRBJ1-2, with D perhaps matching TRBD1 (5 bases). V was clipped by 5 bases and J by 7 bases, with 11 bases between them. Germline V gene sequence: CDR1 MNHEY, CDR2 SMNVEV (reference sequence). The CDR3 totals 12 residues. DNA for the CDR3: TGTGCCAGCAGTATGCAGGGTGGTGGCTACACCTTC. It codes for CASSMQGGGYTF.

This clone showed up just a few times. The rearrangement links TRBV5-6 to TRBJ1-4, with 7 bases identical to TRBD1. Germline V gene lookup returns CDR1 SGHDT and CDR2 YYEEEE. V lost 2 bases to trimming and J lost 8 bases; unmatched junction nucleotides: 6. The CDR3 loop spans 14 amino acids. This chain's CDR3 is CASSFRDSKEKLFF. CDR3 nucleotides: TGTGCCAGCAGCTTTAGGGACAGCAAGGAAAAACTGTTTTTT.

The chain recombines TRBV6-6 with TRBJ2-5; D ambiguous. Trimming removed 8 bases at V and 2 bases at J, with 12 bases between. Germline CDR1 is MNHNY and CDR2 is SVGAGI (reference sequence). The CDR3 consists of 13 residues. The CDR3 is CASLPQVQETQYF. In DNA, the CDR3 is TGTGCCAGCCTACCCCAAGTTCAAGAGACCCAGTACTTC.

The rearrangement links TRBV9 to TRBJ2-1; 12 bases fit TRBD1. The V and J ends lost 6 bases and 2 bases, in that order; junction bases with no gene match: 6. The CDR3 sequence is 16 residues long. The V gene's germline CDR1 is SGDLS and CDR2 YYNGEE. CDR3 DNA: TGTGCCAGCACCCTAGGGGACAGGGGGCCCTACAATGAGCAGTTCTTC. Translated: CASTLGDRGPYNEQFF. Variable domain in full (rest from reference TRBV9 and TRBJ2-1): DSGVTQTPKHLITATGQRVTLRCSPRSGDLSVYWYQQSLDQGLQFLIQYYNGEERAKGNILERFSAQQFPDLHSELNLSSLELGDSALYFCASTLGDRGPYNEQFFGPGTRLTVL.

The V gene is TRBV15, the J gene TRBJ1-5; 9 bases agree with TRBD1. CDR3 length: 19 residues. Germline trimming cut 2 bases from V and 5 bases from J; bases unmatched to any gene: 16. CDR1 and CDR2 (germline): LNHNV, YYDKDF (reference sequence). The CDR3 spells CATSRPPPAGQGLHQPQHF. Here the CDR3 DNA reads TGTGCCACCAGCAGACCCCCTCCGGCGGGACAGGGACTCCATCAGCCCCAGCATTTT.

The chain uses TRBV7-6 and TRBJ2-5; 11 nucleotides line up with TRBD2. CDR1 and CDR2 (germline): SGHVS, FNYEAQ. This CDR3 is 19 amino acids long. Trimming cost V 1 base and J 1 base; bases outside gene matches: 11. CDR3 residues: CASSLVELAGARAQETQYF. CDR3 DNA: TGTGCCAGCAGCTTAGTTGAACTAGCGGGGGCCCGTGCCCAAGAGACCCAGTACTTC.

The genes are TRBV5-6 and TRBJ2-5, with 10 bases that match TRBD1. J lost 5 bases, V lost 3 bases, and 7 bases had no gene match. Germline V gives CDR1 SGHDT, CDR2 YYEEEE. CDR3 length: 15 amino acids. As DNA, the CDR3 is TGTGCCAGCAGCTGGCCGACAGGGGGCGGCGAGACCCAGTACTTC. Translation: CASSWPTGGGETQYF.

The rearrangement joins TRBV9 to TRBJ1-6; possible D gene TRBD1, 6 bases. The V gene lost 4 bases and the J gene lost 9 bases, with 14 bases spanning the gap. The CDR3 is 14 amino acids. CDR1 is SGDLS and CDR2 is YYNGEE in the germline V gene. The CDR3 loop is CASSTGTPISPLHF. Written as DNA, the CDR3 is TGTGCCAGCAGCACCGGGACACCCATTTCACCCCTCCACTTT.

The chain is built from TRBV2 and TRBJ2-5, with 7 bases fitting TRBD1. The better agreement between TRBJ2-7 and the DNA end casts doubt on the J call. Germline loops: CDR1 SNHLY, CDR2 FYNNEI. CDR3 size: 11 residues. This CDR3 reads CASGTVYEQYF. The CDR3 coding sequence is TGTGCCAGCGGGACAGTCTACGAGCAGTACTTC.

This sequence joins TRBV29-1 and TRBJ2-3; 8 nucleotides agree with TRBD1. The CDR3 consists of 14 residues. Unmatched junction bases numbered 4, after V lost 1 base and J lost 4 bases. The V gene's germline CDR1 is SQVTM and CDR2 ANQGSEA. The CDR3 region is CSVEGTGSADTQYF. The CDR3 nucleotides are TGCAGCGTTGAAGGGACAGGGAGCGCAGATACGCAGTATTTT.

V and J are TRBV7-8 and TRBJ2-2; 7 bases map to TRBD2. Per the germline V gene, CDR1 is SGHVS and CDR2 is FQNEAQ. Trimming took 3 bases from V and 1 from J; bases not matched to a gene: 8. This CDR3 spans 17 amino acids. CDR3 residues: CASSFLVSGVNTGELFF. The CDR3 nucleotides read TGTGCCAGCAGCTTCCTTGTGAGCGGGGTGAACACCGGGGAGCTGTTTTTT.

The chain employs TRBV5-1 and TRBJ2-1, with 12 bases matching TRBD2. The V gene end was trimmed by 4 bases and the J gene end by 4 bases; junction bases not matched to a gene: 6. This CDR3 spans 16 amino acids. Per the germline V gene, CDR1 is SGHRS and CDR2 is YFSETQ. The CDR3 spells CASSPLTSGGYNEQFF. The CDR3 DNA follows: TGCGCCAGCAGCCCCCTGACTAGCGGGGGTTACAATGAGCAGTTCTTC.

The CDR3 is CASSYLGARETQYF. DNA of the CDR3: TGTGCCAGCAGTTACTTAGGGGCGAGGGAGACCCAGTACTTC. The genes are TRBV6-5 and TRBJ2-5, with D possibly matching TRBD1 (5 bases). Germline V gene lookup returns CDR1 MNHEY and CDR2 SVGAGI. V was clipped by 1 base and J by 5 bases, with 11 bases between them. The CDR3 extends over 14 amino acids.

CDR3 protein: CASSLVVGGTGNTIYF. The DNA for the CDR3 is TGTGCCAGCAGCTTAGTAGTGGGGGGGACTGGAAACACCATATATTTT. The rearrangement joins TRBV11-2 to TRBJ1-3; D possibly corresponds to TRBD1 (5 bases). Germline values: CDR1 SGHAT, CDR2 FQNNGV. The CDR3 spans 16 residues. V lost 1 base to trimming and J lost 2 bases, with 12 bases between them. The whole variable domain, remainder taken from reference TRBV11-2 and TRBJ1-3, is EAGVAQSPRYKIIEKRQSVAFWCNPISGHATLYWYQQILGQGPKLLIQFQNNGVVDDSQLPKDRFSAERLKGVDSTLKIQPAKLEDSAVYLCASSLVVGGTGNTIYFGEGSWLTVV.

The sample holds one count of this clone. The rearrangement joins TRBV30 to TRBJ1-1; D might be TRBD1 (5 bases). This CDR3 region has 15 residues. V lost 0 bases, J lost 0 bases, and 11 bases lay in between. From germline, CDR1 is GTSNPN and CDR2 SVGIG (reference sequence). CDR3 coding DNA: TGTGCCTGGAGTGTACTCGACAGAATGAACACTGAAGCTTTCTTT. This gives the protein CAWSVLDRMNTEAFF.

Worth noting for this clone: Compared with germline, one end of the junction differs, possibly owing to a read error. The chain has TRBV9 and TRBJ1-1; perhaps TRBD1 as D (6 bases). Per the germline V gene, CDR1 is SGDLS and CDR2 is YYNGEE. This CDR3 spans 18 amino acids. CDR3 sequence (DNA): TGTGCCAGCAGCGTAGAGGCCCTTACACGGACAGTGAATACTGAAGCTTTCTTT. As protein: CASSVEALTRTVNTEAFF. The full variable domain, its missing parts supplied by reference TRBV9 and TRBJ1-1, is DSGVTQTPKHLITATGQRVTLRCSPRSGDLSVYWYQQSLDQGLQFLIQYYNGEERAKGNILERFSAQQFPDLHSELNLSSLELGDSALYFCASSVEALTRTVNTEAFFGQGTRLTVV.

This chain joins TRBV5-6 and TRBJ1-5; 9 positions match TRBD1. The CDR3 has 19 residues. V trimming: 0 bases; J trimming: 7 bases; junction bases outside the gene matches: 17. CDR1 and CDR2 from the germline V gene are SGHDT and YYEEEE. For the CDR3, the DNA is TGTGCCAGCAGCTTGGGACCCCGACAGGGGGGGGCAGCATGGCAGCCCCAGCATTTT. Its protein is CASSLGPRQGGAAWQPQHF.

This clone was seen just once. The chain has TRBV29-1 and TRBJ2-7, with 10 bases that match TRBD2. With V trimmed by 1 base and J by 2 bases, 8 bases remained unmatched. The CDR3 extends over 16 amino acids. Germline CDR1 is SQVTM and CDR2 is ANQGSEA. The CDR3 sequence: CSVEVGPSGGTYEQYF. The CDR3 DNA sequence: TGCAGCGTTGAAGTGGGCCCTAGCGGGGGCACCTACGAGCAGTACTTC.

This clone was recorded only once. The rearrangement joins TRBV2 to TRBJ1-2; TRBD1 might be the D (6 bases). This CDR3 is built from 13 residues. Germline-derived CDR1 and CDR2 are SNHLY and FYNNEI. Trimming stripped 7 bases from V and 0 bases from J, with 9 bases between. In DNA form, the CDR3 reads TGTGCCAGCACAGGGGATACTAACTATGGCTACACCTTC. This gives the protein CASTGDTNYGYTF.

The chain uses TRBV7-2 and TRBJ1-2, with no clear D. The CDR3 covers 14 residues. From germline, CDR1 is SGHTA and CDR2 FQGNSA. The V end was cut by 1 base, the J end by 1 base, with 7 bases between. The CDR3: CASSLEILNYGYTF. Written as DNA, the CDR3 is TGTGCCAGCAGCTTAGAGATACTTAACTATGGCTACACCTTC.

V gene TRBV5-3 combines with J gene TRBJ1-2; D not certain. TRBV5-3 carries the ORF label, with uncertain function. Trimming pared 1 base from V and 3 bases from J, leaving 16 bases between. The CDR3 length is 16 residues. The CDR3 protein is CARSLPEIGRDYGYTF. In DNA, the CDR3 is TGTGCCAGAAGCTTGCCCGAGATAGGGAGAGACTATGGCTACACCTTC.